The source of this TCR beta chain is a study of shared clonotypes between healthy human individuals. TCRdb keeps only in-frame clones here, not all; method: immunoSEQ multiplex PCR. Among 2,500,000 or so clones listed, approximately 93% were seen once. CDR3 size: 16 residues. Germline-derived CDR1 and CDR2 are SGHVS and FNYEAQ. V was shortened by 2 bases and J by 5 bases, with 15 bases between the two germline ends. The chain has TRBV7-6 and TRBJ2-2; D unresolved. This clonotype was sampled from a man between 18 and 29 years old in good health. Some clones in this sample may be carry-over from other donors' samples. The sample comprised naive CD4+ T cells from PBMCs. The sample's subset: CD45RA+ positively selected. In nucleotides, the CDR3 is TGTGCCAGCAGCTTAAATGAGGCAGGATTGACCGGGGAGCTGTTTTTT. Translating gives CASSLNEAGLTGELFF.